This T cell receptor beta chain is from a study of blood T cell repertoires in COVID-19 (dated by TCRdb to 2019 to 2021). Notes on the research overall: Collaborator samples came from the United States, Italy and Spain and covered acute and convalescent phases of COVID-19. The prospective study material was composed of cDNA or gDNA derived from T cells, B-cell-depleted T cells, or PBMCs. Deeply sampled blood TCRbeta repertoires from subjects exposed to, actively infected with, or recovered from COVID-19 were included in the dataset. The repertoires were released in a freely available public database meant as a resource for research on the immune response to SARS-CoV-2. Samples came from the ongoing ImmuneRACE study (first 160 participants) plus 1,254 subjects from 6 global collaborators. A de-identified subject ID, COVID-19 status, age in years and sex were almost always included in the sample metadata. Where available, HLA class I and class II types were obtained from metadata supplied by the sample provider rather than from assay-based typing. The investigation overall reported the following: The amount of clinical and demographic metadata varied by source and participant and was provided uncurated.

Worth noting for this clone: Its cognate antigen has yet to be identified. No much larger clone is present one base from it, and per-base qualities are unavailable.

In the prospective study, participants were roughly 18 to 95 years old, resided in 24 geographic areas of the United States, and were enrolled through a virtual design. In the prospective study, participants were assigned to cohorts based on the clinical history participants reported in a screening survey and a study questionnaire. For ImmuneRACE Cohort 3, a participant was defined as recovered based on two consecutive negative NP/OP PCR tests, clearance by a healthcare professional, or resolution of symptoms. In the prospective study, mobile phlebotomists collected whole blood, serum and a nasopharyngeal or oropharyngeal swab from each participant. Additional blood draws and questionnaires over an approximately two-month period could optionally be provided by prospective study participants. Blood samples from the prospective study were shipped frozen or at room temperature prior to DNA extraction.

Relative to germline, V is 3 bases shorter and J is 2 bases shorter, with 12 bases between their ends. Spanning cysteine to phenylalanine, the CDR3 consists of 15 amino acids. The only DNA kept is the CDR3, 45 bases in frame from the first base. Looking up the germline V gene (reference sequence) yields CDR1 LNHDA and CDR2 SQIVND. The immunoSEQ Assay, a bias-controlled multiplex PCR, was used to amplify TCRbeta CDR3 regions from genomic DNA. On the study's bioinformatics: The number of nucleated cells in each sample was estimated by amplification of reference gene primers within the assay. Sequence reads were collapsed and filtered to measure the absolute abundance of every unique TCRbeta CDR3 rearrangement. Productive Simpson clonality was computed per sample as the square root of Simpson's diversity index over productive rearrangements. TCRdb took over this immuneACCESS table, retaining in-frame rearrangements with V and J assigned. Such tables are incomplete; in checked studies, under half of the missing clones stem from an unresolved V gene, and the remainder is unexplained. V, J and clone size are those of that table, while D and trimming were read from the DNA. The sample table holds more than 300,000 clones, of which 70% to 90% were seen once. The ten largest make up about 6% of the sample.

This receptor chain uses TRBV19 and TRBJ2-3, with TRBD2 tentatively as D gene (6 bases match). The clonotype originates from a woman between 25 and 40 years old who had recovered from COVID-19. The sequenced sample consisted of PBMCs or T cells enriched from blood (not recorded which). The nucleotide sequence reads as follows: TGTGCCAGTAGTATGACGGGGGTATCCACAGATACGCAGTATTTT. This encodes CASSMTGVSTDTQYF.